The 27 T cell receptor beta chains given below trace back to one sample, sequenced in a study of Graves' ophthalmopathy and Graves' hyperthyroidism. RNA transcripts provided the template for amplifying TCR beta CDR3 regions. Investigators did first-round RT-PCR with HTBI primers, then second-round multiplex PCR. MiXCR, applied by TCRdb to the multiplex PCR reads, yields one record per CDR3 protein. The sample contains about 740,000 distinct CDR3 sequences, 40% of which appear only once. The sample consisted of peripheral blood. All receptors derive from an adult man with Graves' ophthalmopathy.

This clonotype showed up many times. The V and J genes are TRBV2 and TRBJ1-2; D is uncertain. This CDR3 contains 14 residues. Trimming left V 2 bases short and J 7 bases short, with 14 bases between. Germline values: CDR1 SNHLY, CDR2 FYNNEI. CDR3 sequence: CASSESWARPGYTF. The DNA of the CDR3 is TGTGCCAGCAGTGAATCTTGGGCCCGGCCTGGCTACACCTTC.

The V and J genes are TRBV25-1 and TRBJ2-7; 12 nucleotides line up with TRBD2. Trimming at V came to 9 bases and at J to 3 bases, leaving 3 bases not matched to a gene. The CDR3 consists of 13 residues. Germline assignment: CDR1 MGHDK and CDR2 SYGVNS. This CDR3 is CASLAGGLYEQYF. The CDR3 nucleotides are TGTGCCAGTCTAGCGGGGGGGCTCTACGAGCAGTACTTC.

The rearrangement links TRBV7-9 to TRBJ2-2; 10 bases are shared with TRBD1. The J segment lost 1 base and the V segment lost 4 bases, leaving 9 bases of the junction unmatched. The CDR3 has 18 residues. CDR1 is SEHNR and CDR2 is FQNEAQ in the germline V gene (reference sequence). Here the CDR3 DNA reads TGTGCCAGCAGCTCATACTACGGGACAGGGGTGAACACCGGGGAGCTGTTTTTT. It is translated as CASSSYYGTGVNTGELFF. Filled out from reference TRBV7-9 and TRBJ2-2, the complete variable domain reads DTGVSQNPRHKITKRGQNVTFRCDPISEHNRLYWYRQTLGQGPEFLTYFQNEAQLEKSRLLSDRFSAERPKGSFSTLEIQRTEQGDSAMYLCASSSYYGTGVNTGELFFGEGSRLTVL.

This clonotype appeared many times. As DNA, the CDR3 is TGCAGCGTTGGGAGAAGACAGGGCTTGGATGGCTACACCTTC. Translation gives CSVGRRQGLDGYTF. The V and J genes are TRBV29-1 and TRBJ1-2; 7 nucleotides agree with TRBD1. Germline CDR1 and CDR2: SQVTM and ANQGSEA. With 4 bases clipped from V and 6 bases from J, the junction kept 11 bases outside the gene matches. The CDR3 has 14 amino acids.

The CDR3 here is CSADPGQGYEQYF. CDR3 DNA: TGCAGTGCTGATCCGGGACAGGGCTACGAGCAGTACTTC. The rearrangement uses TRBV20-1 and TRBJ2-7; 9 positions match TRBD1. The germline CDR1 and CDR2 sequences are DFQATT and SNEGSKA (reference sequence). J lost 3 bases, V lost 5 bases, and 5 bases had no gene match. CDR3 length: 13 residues.

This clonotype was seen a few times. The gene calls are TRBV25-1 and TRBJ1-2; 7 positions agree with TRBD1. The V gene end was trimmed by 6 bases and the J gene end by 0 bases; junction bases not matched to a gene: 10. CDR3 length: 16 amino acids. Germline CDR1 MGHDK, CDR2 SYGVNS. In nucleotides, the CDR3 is TGTGCCAGCAGCGTCACCGGGACAGCAACTAACTATGGCTACACCTTC. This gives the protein CASSVTGTATNYGYTF.

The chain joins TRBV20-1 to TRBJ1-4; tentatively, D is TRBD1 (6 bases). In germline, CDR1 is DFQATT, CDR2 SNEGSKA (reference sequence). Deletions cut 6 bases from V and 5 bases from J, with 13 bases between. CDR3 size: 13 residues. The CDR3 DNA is TGCAGTGCCGGGGGGGGCCCCAATGAAAAACTGTTTTTT. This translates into CSAGGGPNEKLFF.

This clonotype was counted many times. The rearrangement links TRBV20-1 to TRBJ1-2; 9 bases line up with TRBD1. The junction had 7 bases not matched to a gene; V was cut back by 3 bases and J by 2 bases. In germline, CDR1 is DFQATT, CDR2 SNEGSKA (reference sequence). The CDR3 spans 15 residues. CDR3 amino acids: CSASLWTGANYGYTF. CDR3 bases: TGCAGTGCTAGCTTGTGGACAGGGGCCAACTATGGCTACACCTTC.

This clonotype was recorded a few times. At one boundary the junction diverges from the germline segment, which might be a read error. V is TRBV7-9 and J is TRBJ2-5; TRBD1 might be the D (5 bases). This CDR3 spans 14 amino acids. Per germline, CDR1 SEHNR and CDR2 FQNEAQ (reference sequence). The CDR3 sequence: CASSPREGQEAQYF. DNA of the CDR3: TGTGCCAGCAGCCCCAGGGAAGGCCAAGAGGCCCAGTACTTC.

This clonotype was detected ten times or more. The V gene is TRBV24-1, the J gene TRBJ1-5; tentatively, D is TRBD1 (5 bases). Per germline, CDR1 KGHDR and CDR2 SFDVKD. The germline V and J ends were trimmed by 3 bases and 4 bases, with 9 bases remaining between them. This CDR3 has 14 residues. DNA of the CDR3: TGTGCCACCAGTGATGAGAAGGGGAATCAGCCCCAGCATTTT. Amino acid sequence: CATSDEKGNQPQHF.

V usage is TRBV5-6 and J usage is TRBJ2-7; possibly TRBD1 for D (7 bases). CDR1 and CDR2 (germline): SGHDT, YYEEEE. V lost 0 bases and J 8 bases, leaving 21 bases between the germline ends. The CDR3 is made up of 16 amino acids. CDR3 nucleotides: TGTGCCAGCAGCTTGGGCGGGACAGCCTCGCTCGGGAAGCAGTACTTC. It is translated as CASSLGGTASLGKQYF.

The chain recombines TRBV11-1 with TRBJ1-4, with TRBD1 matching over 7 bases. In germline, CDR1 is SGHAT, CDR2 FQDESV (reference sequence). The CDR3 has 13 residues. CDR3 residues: CASQGGTNEKLFF. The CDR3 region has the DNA TGTGCTAGCCAGGGGGGAACTAATGAAAAACTGTTTTTT.

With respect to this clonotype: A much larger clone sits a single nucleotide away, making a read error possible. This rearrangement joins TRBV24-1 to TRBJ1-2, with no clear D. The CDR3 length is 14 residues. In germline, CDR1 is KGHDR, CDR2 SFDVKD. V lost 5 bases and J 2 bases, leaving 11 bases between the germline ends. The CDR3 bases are TGTGCCACCAGTGGGAATACGGGGAACTATGGCTACACCTTC. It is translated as CATSGNTGNYGYTF.

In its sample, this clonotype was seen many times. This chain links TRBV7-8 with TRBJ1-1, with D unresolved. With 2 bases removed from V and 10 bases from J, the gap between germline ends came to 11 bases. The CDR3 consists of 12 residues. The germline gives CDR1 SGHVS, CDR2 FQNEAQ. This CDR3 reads CASSLPDPGAFF. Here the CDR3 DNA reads TGTGCCAGCAGCTTACCGGATCCGGGAGCTTTCTTT.

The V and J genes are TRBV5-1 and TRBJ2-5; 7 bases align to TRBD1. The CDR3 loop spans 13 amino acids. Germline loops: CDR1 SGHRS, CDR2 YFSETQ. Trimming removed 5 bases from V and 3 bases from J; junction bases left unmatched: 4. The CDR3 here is CASRQGTEETQYF. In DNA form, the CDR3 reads TGCGCCAGCAGACAAGGGACAGAAGAGACCCAGTACTTC.

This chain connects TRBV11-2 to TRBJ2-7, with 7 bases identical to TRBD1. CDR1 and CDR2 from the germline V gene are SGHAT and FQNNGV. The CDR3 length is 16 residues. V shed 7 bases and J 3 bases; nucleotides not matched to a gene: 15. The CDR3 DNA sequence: TGTGCCAGCACCGAACCGGGCAGGGGGAAAGTCTACGAGCAGTACTTC. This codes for CASTEPGRGKVYEQYF.

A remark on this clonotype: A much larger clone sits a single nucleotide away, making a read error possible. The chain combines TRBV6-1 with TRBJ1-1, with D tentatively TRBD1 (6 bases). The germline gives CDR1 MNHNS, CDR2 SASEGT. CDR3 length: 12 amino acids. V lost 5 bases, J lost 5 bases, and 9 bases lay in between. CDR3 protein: CASSYRETEAFF. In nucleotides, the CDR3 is TGTGCCAGCAGTTACAGGGAAACTGAAGCTTTCTTT.

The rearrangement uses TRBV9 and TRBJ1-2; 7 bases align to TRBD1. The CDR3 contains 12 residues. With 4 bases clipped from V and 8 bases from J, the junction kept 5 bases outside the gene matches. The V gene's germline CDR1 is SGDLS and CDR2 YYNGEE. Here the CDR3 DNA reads TGTGCCAGCAGCCAACGGACAGGCGGCTACACCTTC. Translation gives CASSQRTGGYTF. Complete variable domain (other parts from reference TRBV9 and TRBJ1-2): DSGVTQTPKHLITATGQRVTLRCSPRSGDLSVYWYQQSLDQGLQFLIQYYNGEERAKGNILERFSAQQFPDLHSELNLSSLELGDSALYFCASSQRTGGYTFGSGTRLTVV.

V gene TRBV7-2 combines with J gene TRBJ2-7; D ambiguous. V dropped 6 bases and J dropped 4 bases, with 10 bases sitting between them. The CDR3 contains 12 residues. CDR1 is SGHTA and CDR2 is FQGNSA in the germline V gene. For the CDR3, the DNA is TGTGCCAGCAGTCGGCTTTTGTACGAGCAGTACTTC. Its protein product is CASSRLLYEQYF.

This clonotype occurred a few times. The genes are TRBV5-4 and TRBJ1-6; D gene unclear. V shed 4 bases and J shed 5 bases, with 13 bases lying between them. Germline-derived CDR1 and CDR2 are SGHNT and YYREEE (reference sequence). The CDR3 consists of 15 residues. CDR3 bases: TGTGCCAGCAGCGCGACCAGAAGAGATAATTCACCCCTCCACTTT. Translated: CASSATRRDNSPLHF.

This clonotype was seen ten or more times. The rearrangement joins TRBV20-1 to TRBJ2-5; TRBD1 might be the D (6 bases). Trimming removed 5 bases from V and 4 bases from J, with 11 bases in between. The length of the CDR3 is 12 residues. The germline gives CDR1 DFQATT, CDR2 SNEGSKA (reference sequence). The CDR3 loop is CSARQGRETQYF. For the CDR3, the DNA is TGCAGTGCTCGGCAGGGGAGAGAGACCCAGTACTTC.

The CDR3 sequence: CASSLEGLEADTQYF. CDR3 bases: TGTGCCAGCAGCTTAGAGGGACTAGAAGCAGATACGCAGTATTTT. This chain links TRBV7-2 with TRBJ2-3; 8 nucleotides align to TRBD2. V trimming: 1 base; J trimming: 4 bases; junction bases outside the gene matches: 4. Germline V gene data show CDR1 as SGHTA and CDR2 as FQGNSA. This CDR3 has 15 residues.

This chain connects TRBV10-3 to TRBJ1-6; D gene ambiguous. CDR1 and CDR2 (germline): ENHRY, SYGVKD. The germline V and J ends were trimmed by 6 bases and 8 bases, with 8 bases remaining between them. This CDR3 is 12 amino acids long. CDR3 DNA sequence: TGTGCCATCAGGAGTGGTGATTCACCCCTCCACTTT. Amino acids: CAIRSGDSPLHF.

CDR3 loop: CSAVTQGGSTEAFF. CDR3 nucleotides: TGCAGCGCCGTAACCCAGGGGGGGAGCACTGAAGCTTTCTTT. V is TRBV29-1 and J is TRBJ1-1; 7 bases are shared with TRBD1. Germline values: CDR1 SQVTM, CDR2 ANQGSEA. V lost 7 bases and J lost 4; bases outside the gene matches: 12. CDR3 length equals 14 residues. Full variable domain (missing parts from reference TRBV29-1 and TRBJ1-1): SAVISQKPSRDICQRGTSLTIQCQVDSQVTMMFWYRQQPGQSLTLIATANQGSEATYESGFVIDKFPISRPNLTFSTLTVSNMSPEDSSIYLCSAVTQGGSTEAFFGQGTRLTVV.

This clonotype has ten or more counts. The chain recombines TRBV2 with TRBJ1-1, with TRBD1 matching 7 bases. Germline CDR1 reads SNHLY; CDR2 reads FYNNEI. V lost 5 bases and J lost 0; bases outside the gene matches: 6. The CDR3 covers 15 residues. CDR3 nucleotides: TGTGCCAGCAGTACCGAACAGGGGATGAACACTGAAGCTTTCTTT. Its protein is CASSTEQGMNTEAFF.

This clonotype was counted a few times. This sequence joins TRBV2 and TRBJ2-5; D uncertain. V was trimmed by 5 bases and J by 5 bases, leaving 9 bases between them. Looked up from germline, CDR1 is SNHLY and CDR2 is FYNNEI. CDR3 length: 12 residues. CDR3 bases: TGTGCCAGCAGTTTCTGGGATGAGACCCAGTACTTC. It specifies CASSFWDETQYF.

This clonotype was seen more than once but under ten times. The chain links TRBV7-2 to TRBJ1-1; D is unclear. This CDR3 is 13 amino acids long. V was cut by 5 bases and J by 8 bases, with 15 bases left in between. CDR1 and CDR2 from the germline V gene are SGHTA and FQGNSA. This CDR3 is CASSRNAGEEAFF. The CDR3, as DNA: TGTGCCAGCAGCCGTAACGCCGGGGAAGAAGCTTTCTTT.